This T cell receptor (beta chain) was documented in a study of identical twins (dated by TCRdb to 2016 to 2018). Regarding the study in general: The study deep-sequenced TCR alpha and beta repertoires from monozygotic twins, unrelated adults of various ages and cord blood to test whether fetal clonotypes persist. To rule out contamination, the twin experiments were replicated at different times with different library preparation protocols.

All donors were healthy Caucasians. Miltenyi CD45RO+ enrichment and human naive T-cell isolation kits were used to isolate memory (CD45RO+) and naive T cells from PBMC. This clonotype appeared a few times. Its binding antigen is unknown. Base qualities are not recorded, but no much larger clone differs from it by a single base. Results and caveats for the whole study, not just this receptor: A weaker excess of twin sharing was found in beta out-of-frame sequences because the signal-to-noise ratio was lowered by fewer shared sequences. In monozygotic twins, out-of-frame TCR alpha sharing was systematically underestimated by recombination models, although the models agreed with sharing between unrelated individuals. Invariant T cells such as MAIT and iNKT could partly confound zero-insertion analyses, although diverse VJ usage argued against such confounding for most clonotypes. Because the same donors could not be followed over many years, the conclusions depended on cross-sectional statistical analysis. Abundant cord blood beta clonotypes had fewer insertions, young adult naive repertoires showed a similar but weaker trend, and memory repertoires showed no such trend. Compared with coincidental sharing between unrelated individuals, out-of-frame TCR alpha sequences shared between twins had an excess of sequences with low generation probability.

The library was obtained by 5' RACE. TCRdb records Illumina HiSeq 2000 as the sequencer. Template switching introduced a universal primer binding site; the final cDNA contained a unique molecular identifier, enabling accurate counting of TCR cDNA molecules. First-strand cDNA for TCR alpha and beta chains was synthesized from specific primers in the conserved constant-segment region. To control for contamination, every cDNA library was double barcoded, receiving both a SMART-Mk sample barcode and Illumina barcodes. TruSeq adapter sequences, together with Illumina sample barcodes, were added in two successive PCR steps. Sequencing of the TCR alpha and beta cDNA libraries was done on the Illumina HiSeq platform using custom primers. As for how the authors treated the data: MiGEC was used to process raw reads and extract unique molecular identifiers, and MiXCR was used to find CDR3 positions. Recombination models were inferred per individual with the repgenHMM and IGoR tools using an EM algorithm. The tcR package in R was used for shared clonotype analysis, with sharing normalized by the product of cloneset sizes. To study raw recombination free of thymic and clonal selection effects, out-of-frame nonproductive sequences were analyzed. TCRdb ran its own pipeline on the public reads, namely fastp trimming at Q25 and MiXCR clone calling, and kept in-frame beta chains. Each CDR3 protein appears once, grouped with its most common genes and DNA. The V and J calls were determined by TCRdb, not by the authors. For this sample there are fewer than 250,000 distinct CDR3 sequences; approximately 9% appear just once. Clones ranked in the top ten supply 5% to 6% of the sample.

V loses 5 bases, J loses 5 bases, and the germline ends lie 13 bases apart. The CDR1 and CDR2 encoded by the germline V gene (reference sequence) are SEHNR and FQNEAQ. Inclusive of the bounding cysteine and phenylalanine, the CDR3 is 14 residues long. Only CDR3 DNA remains: 42 bases, in frame from the first base. The rearrangement combines TRBV7-9 with TRBJ2-1; the best D guess is TRBD2, with 7 bases matching. This clonotype was sampled from a woman under 30 in good health. The specimen sequenced was memory (CD45RO+) T cells sorted from blood. The label giving this sample's cell subset or site can be read as: CD45RO+ enriched T cells. At the DNA level, the sequence is TGTGCCAGCAGCCCACGGGGGGCCCACAATGAGCAGTTCTTC. Its coded protein is CASSPRGAHNEQFF. Joined to the reference TRBV7-9 and TRBJ2-1 proteins, this CDR3 gives the full variable domain: DTGVSQNPRHKITKRGQNVTFRCDPISEHNRLYWYRQTLGQGPEFLTYFQNEAQLEKSRLLSDRFSAERPKGSFSTLEIQRTEQGDSAMYLCASSPRGAHNEQFFGPGTRLTVL.